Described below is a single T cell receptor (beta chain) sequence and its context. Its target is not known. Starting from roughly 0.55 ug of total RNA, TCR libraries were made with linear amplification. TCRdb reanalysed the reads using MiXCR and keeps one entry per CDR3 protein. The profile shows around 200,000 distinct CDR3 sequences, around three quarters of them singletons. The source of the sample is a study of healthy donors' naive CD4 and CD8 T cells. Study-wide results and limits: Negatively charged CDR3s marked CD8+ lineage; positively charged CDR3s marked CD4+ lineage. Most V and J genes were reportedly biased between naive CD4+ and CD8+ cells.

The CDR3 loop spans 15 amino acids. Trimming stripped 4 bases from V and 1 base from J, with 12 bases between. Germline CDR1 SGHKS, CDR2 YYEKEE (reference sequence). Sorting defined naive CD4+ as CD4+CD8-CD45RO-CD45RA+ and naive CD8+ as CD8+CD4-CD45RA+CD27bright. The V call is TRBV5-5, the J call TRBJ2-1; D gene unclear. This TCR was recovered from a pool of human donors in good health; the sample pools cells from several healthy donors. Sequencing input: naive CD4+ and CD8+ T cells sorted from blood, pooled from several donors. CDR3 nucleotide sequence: TGTGCCAGCAGCCTGATAAAGGGTTCCTACAATGAGCAGTTCTTC. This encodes CASSLIKGSYNEQFF.